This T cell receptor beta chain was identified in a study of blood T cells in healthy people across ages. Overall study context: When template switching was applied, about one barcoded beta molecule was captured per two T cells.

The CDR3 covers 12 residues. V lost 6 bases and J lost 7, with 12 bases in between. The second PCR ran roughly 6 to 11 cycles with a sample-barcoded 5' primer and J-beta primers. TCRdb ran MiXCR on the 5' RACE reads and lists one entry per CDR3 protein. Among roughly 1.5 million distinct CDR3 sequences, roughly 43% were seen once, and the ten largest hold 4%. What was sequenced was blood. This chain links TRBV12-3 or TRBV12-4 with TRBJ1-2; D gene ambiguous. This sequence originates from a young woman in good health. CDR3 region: CASSQGWTGYTF. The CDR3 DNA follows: TGTGCCAGCAGCCAAGGGTGGACTGGCTACACCTTC.